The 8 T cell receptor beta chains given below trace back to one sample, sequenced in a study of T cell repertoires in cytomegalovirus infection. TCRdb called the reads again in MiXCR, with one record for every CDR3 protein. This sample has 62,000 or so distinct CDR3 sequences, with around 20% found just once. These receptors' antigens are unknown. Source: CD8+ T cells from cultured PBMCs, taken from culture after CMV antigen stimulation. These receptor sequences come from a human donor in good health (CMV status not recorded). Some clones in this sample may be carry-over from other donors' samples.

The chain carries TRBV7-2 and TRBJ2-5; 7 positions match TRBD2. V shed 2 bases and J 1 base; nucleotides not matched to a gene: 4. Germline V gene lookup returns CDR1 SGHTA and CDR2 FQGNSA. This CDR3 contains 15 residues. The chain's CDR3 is CASSLTGGGQETQYF. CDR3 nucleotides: TGTGCCAGCAGCTTAACGGGCGGGGGCCAAGAGACCCAGTACTTC. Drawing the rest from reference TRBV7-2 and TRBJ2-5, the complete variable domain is GAGVSQSPSNKVTEKGKDVELRCDPISGHTALYWYRQSLGQGLEFLIYFQGNSAPDKSGLPSDRFSAERTGGSVSTLTIQRTQQEDSAVYLCASSLTGGGQETQYFGPGTRLLVL.

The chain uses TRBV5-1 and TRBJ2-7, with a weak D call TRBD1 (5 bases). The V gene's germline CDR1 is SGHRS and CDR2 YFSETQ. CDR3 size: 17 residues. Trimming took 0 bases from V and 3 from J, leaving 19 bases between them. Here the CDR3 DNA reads TGCGCCAGCAGCTTGGCCGGCGGACATTTTTCCCTCTACGAGCAGTACTTC. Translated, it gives CASSLAGGHFSLYEQYF.

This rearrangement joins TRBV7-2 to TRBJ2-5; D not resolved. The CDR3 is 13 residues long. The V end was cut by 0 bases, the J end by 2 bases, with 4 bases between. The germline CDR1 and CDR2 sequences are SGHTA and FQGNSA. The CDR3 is CASSLAQQETQYF. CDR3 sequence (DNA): TGTGCCAGCAGCTTAGCCCAGCAAGAGACCCAGTACTTC.

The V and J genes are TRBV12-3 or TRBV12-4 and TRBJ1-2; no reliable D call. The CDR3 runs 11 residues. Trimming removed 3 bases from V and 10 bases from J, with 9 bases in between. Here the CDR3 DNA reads TGTGCCAGCAGTTTCTCGGGAGTCTACACCTTC. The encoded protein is CASSFSGVYTF.

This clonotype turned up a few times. The CDR3 loop reads CASSLGGQGAVRNTIYF. In DNA, the CDR3 is TGTGCCAGCAGTCTAGGGGGGCAGGGGGCGGTTAGAAACACCATATATTTT. The chain uses TRBV7-8 and TRBJ1-3, with TRBD1 identical over 8 bases. With 6 bases clipped from V and 5 bases from J, the junction kept 15 bases outside the gene matches. The CDR3 length is 17 residues. CDR1 and CDR2 from the germline V gene are SGHVS and FQNEAQ.

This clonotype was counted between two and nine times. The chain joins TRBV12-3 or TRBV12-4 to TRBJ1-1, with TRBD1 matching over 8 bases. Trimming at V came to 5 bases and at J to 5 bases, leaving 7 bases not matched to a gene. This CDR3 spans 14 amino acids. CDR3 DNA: TGTGCCAGCAGTCCCGGGACAGGAGGGACTGAAGCTTTCTTT. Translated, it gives CASSPGTGGTEAFF.

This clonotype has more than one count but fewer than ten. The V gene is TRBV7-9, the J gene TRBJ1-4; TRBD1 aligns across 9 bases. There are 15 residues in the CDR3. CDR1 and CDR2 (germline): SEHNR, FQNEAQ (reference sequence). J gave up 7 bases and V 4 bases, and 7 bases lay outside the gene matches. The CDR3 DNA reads TGTGCCAGCAGCTCCCTCGGGACAGGGTCTGAAAAACTGTTTTTT. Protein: CASSSLGTGSEKLFF.

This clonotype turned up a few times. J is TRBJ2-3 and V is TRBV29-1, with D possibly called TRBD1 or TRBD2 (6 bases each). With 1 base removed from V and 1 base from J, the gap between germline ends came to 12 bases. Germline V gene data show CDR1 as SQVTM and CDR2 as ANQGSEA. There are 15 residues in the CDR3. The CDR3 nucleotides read TGCAGCGTTGAAGGGAGGGGGGCCCGCACAGATACGCAGTATTTT. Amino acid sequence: CSVEGRGARTDTQYF.